These 24 T cell receptor beta chains came from one sample sequenced in a study of OX40 agonist ivuxolimab in advanced cancers. The data were produced by immunoSEQ multiplex PCR, yet TCRdb's version contains in-frame clones alone and is incomplete. Here the sample spans approximately 58,000 clones, approximately 88% being singletons. The sequences come from CD4+ or CD8+ T cells sorted from blood, collected in a trial of the OX40 agonist ivuxolimab. The receptors derive from an adult with an advanced solid tumor such as melanoma, head and neck, liver or kidney cancer.

The rearrangement uses TRBV4-2 and TRBJ2-5, with a possible D match to TRBD1 (7 bases). The CDR3 extends over 15 amino acids. Germline CDR1 reads LGHNA; CDR2 reads YNFKEQ. Trimming shortened V by 4 bases and J by 5 bases, and 17 bases separated the two germline ends. This CDR3 reads CASSPTRGVGETQYF. The DNA of the CDR3 is TGTGCCAGCAGCCCAACCAGGGGGGTAGGCGAGACCCAGTACTTC.

V gene TRBV11-2 combines with J gene TRBJ2-3; 12 bases align to TRBD2. Germline-derived CDR1 and CDR2 are SGHAT and FQNNGV. The CDR3 is 17 residues long. The J segment lost 5 bases and the V segment lost 5 bases, leaving 11 bases of the junction unmatched. CDR3 sequence reads: CASSRTTSGSFKDTQYF. Here the CDR3 DNA reads TGTGCCAGCAGCCGGACGACTAGCGGGAGTTTTAAAGATACGCAGTATTTT.

V usage is TRBV6-6 and J usage is TRBJ1-6; 10 bases are shared with TRBD1. J was trimmed by 9 bases and V by 8 bases; bases with no gene match: 7. CDR1 is MNHNY and CDR2 is SVGAGI in the germline V gene (reference sequence). CDR3 length: 14 amino acids. The CDR3 DNA sequence: TGTGCCAGCGGCCCGGGGACAGGGGTTTCACCCCTCCACTTT. This sequence encodes CASGPGTGVSPLHF.

The chain combines TRBV28 with TRBJ1-6, with a tentative D call TRBD1 (6 bases). Per the germline V gene, CDR1 is MDHEN and CDR2 is SYDVKM. V was shortened by 6 bases and J by 10 bases, with 22 bases between the two germline ends. The CDR3 consists of 16 residues. The CDR3 DNA sequence: TGTGCCAGCAGCAAACTTAGGGGGGAATCGTACTCACCCCTCCACTTT. This encodes CASSKLRGESYSPLHF.

The chain combines TRBV7-9 with TRBJ2-3; TRBD2 aligns across 11 bases. Trimming removed 3 bases from V and 0 bases from J; junction bases left unmatched: 5. The germline V gene encodes CDR1 SEHNR and CDR2 FQNEAQ (reference sequence). This CDR3 contains 17 residues. CDR3 nucleotides: TGTGCCAGCAGCTTGAGCGGGACTAGCGGAAGCACAGATACGCAGTATTTT. It codes for CASSLSGTSGSTDTQYF.

CDR3 residues: CASSSTSGRIGEQYF. CDR3 DNA: TGCGCCAGCAGCTCGACTAGCGGGAGAATCGGCGAGCAGTACTTC. The chain has TRBV5-1 and TRBJ2-7; 12 bases are shared with TRBD2. The CDR3 sequence is 15 residues long. Germline CDR1 and CDR2: SGHRS and YFSETQ. With V trimmed by 3 bases and J by 6 bases, 7 bases remained unmatched.

The chain uses TRBV6-6 and TRBJ1-2; D might be TRBD1 (6 bases). The CDR3 runs to 13 residues. The ends were cut back, 5 bases at V and 8 bases at J, with 15 bases in the middle. CDR1 MNHNY and CDR2 SVGAGI come from the germline V gene (reference sequence). In DNA, the CDR3 is TGTGCCAGCAGTGGCCGGGGGGACAAAGGCTACACCTTC. This encodes CASSGRGDKGYTF.

This clone was recorded once. The V gene is TRBV4-1, the J gene TRBJ2-3; TRBD2 might be the D (6 bases). V lost 3 bases and J 2 bases, leaving 15 bases between the germline ends. CDR1 is MGHRA and CDR2 is YSYEKL in the germline V gene. The CDR3 is 16 amino acids. The CDR3 loop reads CASSQAGRADTDTQYF. The CDR3 DNA reads as TGCGCCAGCAGCCAGGCCGGGAGAGCGGACACAGATACGCAGTATTTT.

V is TRBV13 and J is TRBJ2-7, with D possibly matching TRBD1 (6 bases). The CDR3 totals 15 residues. CDR1 is PRHDT and CDR2 is FYEKMQ in the germline V gene (reference sequence). The V end lost 4 bases, the J end lost 2 bases, and 15 bases lay between the germline ends. The DNA for the CDR3 is TGTGCCAGCAGCTCTCGGACAGCAGTAACCTACGAGCAGTACTTC. Protein sequence: CASSSRTAVTYEQYF.

This chain connects TRBV7-9 to TRBJ1-1, with 9 bases matching TRBD1. Germline assignment: CDR1 SEHNR and CDR2 FQNEAQ (reference sequence). Trimming took 5 bases from V and 4 from J; bases not matched to a gene: 8. The CDR3 is made up of 15 amino acids. In DNA, the CDR3 is TGTGCCAGCAGCCCCCGGACAGGGGTTAGCACTGAAGCTTTCTTT. Its protein product is CASSPRTGVSTEAFF.

The V and J genes are TRBV7-8 and TRBJ1-4; D uncertain. The germline V gene has CDR1 SGHVS and CDR2 FQNEAQ. With 5 bases removed from V and 11 bases from J, the gap between germline ends came to 15 bases. There are 13 residues in the CDR3. CDR3 sequence reads: CASSADGGRKLFF. The CDR3 DNA follows: TGTGCCAGCAGCGCTGATGGTGGGAGGAAACTGTTTTTT.

This clone was seen only once. The chain couples TRBV28 to TRBJ2-7; D not certain. CDR3 length equals 16 residues. Trimming pared 2 bases from V and 0 bases from J, leaving 14 bases between. Germline V gene data show CDR1 as MDHEN and CDR2 as SYDVKM. The CDR3 nucleotides read TGTGCCAGCAGTTTACCCCAAGACGCCGGCTCCTACGAGCAGTACTTC. Encoded protein: CASSLPQDAGSYEQYF. Full variable domain (remainder filled in from reference TRBV28 and TRBJ2-7): DVKVTQSSRYLVKRTGEKVFLECVQDMDHENMFWYRQDPGLGLRLIYFSYDVKMKEKGDIPEGYSVSREKKERFSLILESASTNQTSMYLCASSLPQDAGSYEQYFGPGTRLTVT.

The V and J genes are TRBV20-1 and TRBJ2-1, with D tentatively TRBD1 (6 bases). The germline CDR1 and CDR2 sequences are DFQATT and SNEGSKA (reference sequence). The V gene lost 8 bases and the J gene lost 6 bases, with 11 bases spanning the gap. The CDR3 extends over 11 amino acids. The CDR3 reads CSTGQFNEQFF. The CDR3 DNA is TGCAGTACTGGACAGTTCAATGAGCAGTTCTTC.

CDR3 sequence: CASSQDRGGLPAGELFF. The DNA for the CDR3 is TGCGCCAGCAGCCAAGATAGGGGGGGCTTACCGGCCGGGGAGCTGTTTTTT. The chain carries TRBV4-3 and TRBJ2-2; weak D call: TRBD2 (7 bases). The V end lost 0 bases, the J end lost 6 bases, and 17 bases lay between the germline ends. Germline loops: CDR1 LGHNA, CDR2 YSLEER. This CDR3 spans 17 amino acids.

The table lists this clone with a few counts. The genes are TRBV30 and TRBJ2-1, with D perhaps TRBD2 (5 bases). Trimming removed 1 base from V and 6 bases from J, with 13 bases in between. CDR3 length: 14 amino acids. The germline gives CDR1 GTSNPN, CDR2 SVGIG (reference sequence). CDR3 region: CAWSGTPQVNEQFF. In DNA form, the CDR3 reads TGTGCCTGGAGTGGGACTCCTCAAGTCAATGAGCAGTTCTTC.

The rearrangement joins TRBV2 to TRBJ2-7, with D perhaps TRBD1 (6 bases). Trimming took 6 bases from V and 2 from J, leaving 14 bases between them. The CDR3 extends over 14 amino acids. CDR1 and CDR2 (germline): SNHLY, FYNNEI. CDR3 in DNA: TGTGCCAGCAGAGACCAAGGACAGACCTACGAGCAGTACTTC. Protein product: CASRDQGQTYEQYF.

This sequence joins TRBV19 and TRBJ2-7; D gene ambiguous. In germline, CDR1 is LNHDA, CDR2 SQIVND (reference sequence). The V end lost 1 base, the J end lost 1 base, and 11 bases lay between the germline ends. The CDR3 length is 15 residues. The CDR3 loop reads CASSIGTEESYEQYF. The CDR3 region has the DNA TGTGCCAGTAGTATAGGAACAGAGGAATCCTACGAGCAGTACTTC.

The chain joins TRBV6-6 to TRBJ1-5; 7 nucleotides align to TRBD1. CDR1 is MNHNY and CDR2 is SVGAGI in the germline V gene (reference sequence). The CDR3 has 15 residues. J was trimmed by 0 bases and V by 6 bases; bases with no gene match: 5. CDR3 in amino acids: CASRSGQYSNQPQHF. Written as DNA, the CDR3 is TGTGCCAGCAGATCGGGACAGTATAGCAATCAGCCCCAGCATTTT.

Points on this clone: Compared with germline, one end of the junction differs, possibly owing to a read error. The sample has other DNA sequences that encode this CDR3 too. This sequence joins TRBV19 and TRBJ1-3, with D maybe TRBD1 (5 bases). Germline values: CDR1 LNHDA, CDR2 SQIVND (reference sequence). The CDR3 loop spans 16 amino acids. The CDR3 DNA sequence: TGTGCTAGTAGCAACCCCGGGACGGACTCTGGAAACACCATATATTTT. Translating it yields CASSNPGTDSGNTIYF.

This clone was seen only once. The chain recombines TRBV7-8 with TRBJ2-7, with TRBD1 matching 9 bases. With 5 bases clipped from V and 1 base from J, the junction kept 6 bases outside the gene matches. This CDR3 contains 15 residues. CDR1 and CDR2 (germline): SGHVS, FQNEAQ. CDR3 amino acids: CASSRTGGESYEQYF. In DNA form, the CDR3 reads TGTGCCAGCAGCCGAACAGGGGGCGAATCCTACGAGCAGTACTTC.

This clone has just a few counts. The same CDR3 is also encoded by other DNA sequences in this sample. The chain couples TRBV5-1 to TRBJ2-6; D remains ambiguous. Germline lookup yields CDR1 SGHRS and CDR2 YFSETQ. V was pared by 5 bases and J by 0 bases, with 9 bases between. This CDR3 is built from 15 residues. For the CDR3, the DNA is TGCGCCAGCAGTTTGAGTCTCTCTGGGGCCAACGTCCTGACTTTC. Residues: CASSLSLSGANVLTF.

This sequence joins TRBV2 and TRBJ2-5; 15 bases fit TRBD2. The V gene end was trimmed by 6 bases and the J gene end by 6 bases; junction bases not matched to a gene: 8. This CDR3 region has 16 residues. Germline V gives CDR1 SNHLY, CDR2 FYNNEI. CDR3 in DNA: TGTGCCAGCAGCAGCTTGGGACTAGCGGGAGGACAGACCCAGTACTTC. Translating it yields CASSSLGLAGGQTQYF.

The CDR3 region has the DNA TGTGCCACCAGCAGAGACCCCGACACGAGGGAAGGTCAGTACTTC. It translates to CATSRDPDTREGQYF. This sequence joins TRBV15 and TRBJ2-7; D is perhaps TRBD2 (5 bases). The CDR3 totals 15 residues. Trimming pared 0 bases from V and 10 bases from J, leaving 19 bases between. Germline V CDR1 and CDR2: LNHNV, YYDKDF (reference sequence).

This clone has just a few counts. The V and J genes are TRBV28 and TRBJ1-1; unclear D gene. Germline CDR1 MDHEN, CDR2 SYDVKM. CDR3 length equals 11 residues. The ends were cut back, 2 bases at V and 7 bases at J, with 5 bases in the middle. The chain's CDR3 is CASSLRSEAFF. The CDR3 coding sequence is TGTGCCAGCAGTTTAAGGAGTGAAGCTTTCTTT.